The sequence of this TCR beta chain was determined in a study of T cells in Graves' hyperthyroidism and ophthalmopathy. Germline CDR1 is SGHTA and CDR2 is FQGNSA. The CDR3 is 13 amino acids. Deletions cut 1 base from V and 7 bases from J, with 8 bases between. In this sample, this clonotype turned up many times. RNA transcripts gave rise to amplified TCR beta CDR3 regions. TCR CDR3 regions were first amplified by RT-PCR with HTBI primers. One entry per CDR3 protein results from TCRdb running MiXCR on the multiplex PCR reads. The sample shows some 400,000 distinct CDR3 sequences, roughly 14% of them seen only once.

The chain uses TRBV7-2 and TRBJ2-1; tentative D call: TRBD1 (5 bases). The clonotype originates from a woman aged 55 to 70 with Graves' hyperthyroidism. Sequenced input: blood. As DNA, the CDR3 is TGTGCCAGCAGCTTAGGGGGCCTAAATGAGCAGTTCTTC. Its protein is CASSLGGLNEQFF.